This T cell receptor (beta chain) was identified in a study of blood T cell repertoires in COVID-19 (TCRdb year 2020). About the full investigation: Samples from collaborators originated in the United States, Italy and Spain and spanned both the acute and convalescent phases of COVID-19. The material from the prospective study consisted of cDNA or gDNA derived from T cells, B-cell-depleted T cells, or PBMCs. The samples were drawn from the first 160 participants of the ongoing ImmuneRACE study and from under 1,500 subjects provided by 6 global collaborators. A freely available public database, intended as a resource for researchers studying the immune response to SARS-CoV-2, is where the repertoires were released. Where available, HLA class I and class II types were obtained from metadata supplied by the sample provider rather than from assay-based typing. Nearly every sample came with metadata listing a de-identified subject ID, COVID-19 status, age in years and sex. Deeply sampled blood TCRbeta repertoires from subjects exposed to, actively infected with, or recovered from COVID-19 were included in the dataset.

TCRbeta CDR3 regions were amplified from genomic DNA using the immunoSEQ Assay, a bias-controlled multiplex PCR. The authors' analysis ran thus. The number of nucleated cells in each sample was estimated by amplification of reference gene primers within the assay. Sequence reads were collapsed and filtered to measure the absolute abundance of every unique TCRbeta CDR3 rearrangement. For each sample, productive Simpson clonality was calculated by taking the square root of Simpson's diversity index across productive rearrangements. Drawn from immuneACCESS, this table holds only the in-frame rearrangements with V and J called that TCRdb kept. Clones are partly lost; checked studies trace under half to an unresolved V gene and leave the rest unexplained. V, J and clone size are taken as reported in that table, and D and trimming were inferred from the DNA itself. This sample comprises tens of thousands of clones, 90% to 95% of them detected only once. Clones ranked in the top ten supply less than 45% of the sample.

The germline V gene specifies MDHEN as CDR1 and SYDVKM as CDR2. The CDR3 runs 15 amino acids, cysteine and phenylalanine included. Only the CDR3 portion is preserved as DNA: 45 bases, with reading frame beginning at the first base. Relative to germline, V is missing 2 bases and J is missing 1 base, with 3 bases of the junction outside any gene match. Results and caveats for the whole study, not just this receptor: Clinical and demographic metadata were provided uncurated, with the amount varying by source and participant.

The collaborating institutions used their own protocols to collect whole blood in K2EDTA tubes. Collaborator samples were shipped for TCRbeta analysis as frozen whole blood, isolated PBMCs, or DNA extracted from either sample type. In the case of this clone: Its antigen target is currently unknown. The record has no base qualities; no much larger clone is one base away.

The clonotype was recovered from a man in his sixties with active or convalescent COVID-19. The sample comprised peripheral blood. The rearranged chain carries TRBV28 and TRBJ2-7; 9 bases in the middle match TRBD2. The DNA sequence reads TGTGCCAGCAGTTTAGGACTAGCGTCGTCCTACGAGCAGTACTTC. Its translation is CASSLGLASSYEQYF. With the portions outside the CDR3 filled from the reference TRBV28 and TRBJ2-7 genes, the complete variable region becomes DVKVTQSSRYLVKRTGEKVFLECVQDMDHENMFWYRQDPGLGLRLIYFSYDVKMKEKGDIPEGYSVSREKKERFSLILESASTNQTSMYLCASSLGLASSYEQYFGPGTRLTVT.